A selection of T cell receptor beta chains follows, all from one sample in a study of OX40 agonist ivuxolimab in advanced cancers. TCRdb's table, derived via immunoSEQ multiplex PCR, lists solely in-frame clones and lacks some. The table has over 60,000 clones, roughly 82% seen once. This specimen was CD4+ or CD8+ T cells sorted from blood, taken in a trial of the OX40 agonist ivuxolimab. The receptors were gathered from an adult with an advanced solid tumor such as melanoma, head and neck, liver or kidney cancer. The CDR3 runs from the conserved cysteine through the conserved F or W. D genes are given only for firm matches. Rows give clone size only sometimes, using once, few, many, or a class for an expanded clone.

>TRBV4-1|14|-|TRBJ1-2|once
TGCGCCAGCAGTCAAAGCACAGGTGGGGTGGGCTACACCTTC
CASSQSTGGVGYTF
>TRBV5-1|15|TRBD1|TRBJ1-6|-
TGCGCCAGCAGCGCTGGACAGGGCAATAATTCACCCCTCCACTTT
CASSAGQGNNSPLHF
>TRBV5-1|11|-|TRBJ1-1|-
TGCGCCAGCATCGAAGGGATAGAAGCTTTCTTT
CASIEGIEAFF
>TRBV2|14|-|TRBJ1-5|few
TGTGCCAGCAGTTTATCAGGGATGGGTCAGCCCCAGCATTTT
CASSLSGMGQPQHF
>TRBV28|13|-|TRBJ1-1|-
TGTGCCAGCAGTCAAAACCCCGCGACTGAAGCTTTCTTT
CASSQNPATEAFF
>TRBV5-1|15|-|TRBJ1-6|-
TGCGCCAGCAGCCAAGAGGGGACGGCAAATTCACCCCTCCACTTT
CASSQEGTANSPLHF
>TRBV7-9|12|-|TRBJ2-7|-
TGTGCCAGCAGCCAAACAGGGTACGAGCAGTACTTC
CASSQTGYEQYF
>TRBV5-5|14|-|TRBJ1-4|few
TGTGCCAGCAGCTTGTGGCAGAGAAATGAAAAACTGTTTTTT
CASSLWQRNEKLFF
>TRBV7-2|15|TRBD1|TRBJ2-7|-
TGTGCCAGCAGCCTTCGTCCCGGGACAGGGCCCGAGCAGTACTTC
CASSLRPGTGPEQYF
>TRBV7-2|15|TRBD1|TRBJ1-1|few
TGTGCCAGCAGTCGCTCGGGACAGATGAACACTGAAGCTTTCTTT
CASSRSGQMNTEAFF